Below, 5 T cell receptor beta chains from the same sample are listed, as sequenced in a study of shared clonotypes between healthy human individuals. Naive CD8 isolation took CD45RO-negative cells positively selected for CCR7 and excluded terminally differentiated effector memory CD45RA+ cells. Sequencing was performed with immunoSEQ multiplex PCR; in TCRdb, only in-frame clones are kept and a portion is missing. Among about 1,800,000 clones listed, around 96% were seen once. Sequenced input: naive CD8+ T cells sorted from blood. All receptors derive from a man between 18 and 35 years old in good health.

The chain employs TRBV25-1 and TRBJ1-2; D is possibly TRBD1 (6 bases). V was pared by 6 bases and J by 8 bases, with 13 bases between. The CDR3 length is 12 residues. Germline V gene sequence: CDR1 MGHDK, CDR2 SYGVNS. CDR3 residues: CASSSQGFGYTF. In nucleotides, the CDR3 is TGTGCCAGCAGCTCCCAGGGGTTCGGCTACACCTTC.

J is TRBJ2-1 and V is TRBV4-3; 11 positions match TRBD2. The CDR3 is 15 amino acids. V was clipped by 1 base and J by 10 bases; unmatched bases: 6. Germline CDR1 is LGHNA and CDR2 is YSLEER. CDR3 DNA: TGCGCCAGCAGCCAAGCCTCGACTAGCGGGACAGAGCAGTTCTTC. Amino acid sequence: CASSQASTSGTEQFF.

The chain joins TRBV10-3 to TRBJ2-7; weak D call: TRBD2 (5 bases). This CDR3 is 16 amino acids long. Between the trimmed V and J ends, which lost 3 bases and 4 bases, there was a span of 19 bases. Germline CDR1 and CDR2: ENHRY and SYGVKD. This CDR3 is CAISDSSGSSHYEQYF. CDR3 nucleotides: TGTGCCATCAGTGACTCTTCGGGATCCTCCCATTACGAGCAGTACTTC.

This sequence joins TRBV7-9 and TRBJ2-7; weak D call: TRBD2 (6 bases). Per germline, CDR1 SEHNR and CDR2 FQNEAQ (reference sequence). This CDR3 has 15 amino acids. Trimming shortened V by 5 bases and J by 9 bases, and 23 bases separated the two germline ends. The CDR3 DNA reads as TGTGCCAGCAGCCAGTCGGAGGGCGTACCTATAACGCAGTACTTC. Translated: CASSQSEGVPITQYF.

Comment on this clone: In the same sample, other DNA sequences code for this CDR3. The chain recombines TRBV27 with TRBJ2-1; a weak D match, TRBD2 (5 bases). The CDR3 is 16 residues long. Trimming shortened V by 2 bases and J by 0 bases, and 11 bases separated the two germline ends. CDR1 MNHEY and CDR2 SMNVEV come from the germline V gene (reference sequence). The CDR3 DNA reads as TGTGCCAGCAGTTTAGGACCGGGAAGCTCCTACAATGAGCAGTTCTTC. It translates to CASSLGPGSSYNEQFF.